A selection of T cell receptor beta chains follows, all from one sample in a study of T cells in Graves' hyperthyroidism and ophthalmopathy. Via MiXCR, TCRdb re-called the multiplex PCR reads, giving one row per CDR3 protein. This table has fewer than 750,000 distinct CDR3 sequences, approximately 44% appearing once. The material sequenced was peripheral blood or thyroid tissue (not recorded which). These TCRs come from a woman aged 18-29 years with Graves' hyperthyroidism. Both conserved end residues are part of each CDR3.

CDR3aa: CSARWRVRYNEQFF
j_gene: TRBJ2-1
v_gene: TRBV20-1

CDR3aa: CASSLGTGTTYEQYF
j_gene: TRBJ2-7
v_gene: TRBV2

CDR3aa: CASSLGQGSRKETQYF
j_gene: TRBJ2-5
v_gene: TRBV7-8

CDR3aa: CASSQQPGYYGYTF
j_gene: TRBJ1-2
v_gene: TRBV4-2

CDR3aa: CAISELGTAQETQYF
j_gene: TRBJ2-5
v_gene: TRBV10-3

CDR3aa: CAISDTTGSNYGYTF
j_gene: TRBJ1-2
v_gene: TRBV10-3

CDR3aa: CSAGGGLGTEAFF
j_gene: TRBJ1-1
v_gene: TRBV29-1

CDR3aa: CSAPRTSGRASSNEQFF
j_gene: NA
v_gene: TRBV20-1

CDR3aa: CSARDRPGQGASSTGELFF
j_gene: TRBJ2-2
v_gene: TRBV20-1

CDR3aa: CATSRDHGTPYGYTF
j_gene: TRBJ1-2
v_gene: TRBV15

CDR3aa: CATSDETGADTQYF
j_gene: TRBJ2-3
v_gene: TRBV24-1

CDR3aa: CASSFGSGRPHGAEQYF
j_gene: TRBJ2-7
v_gene: TRBV7-9

CDR3aa: CASSLGGRFF
j_gene: TRBJ2-2
v_gene: TRBV7-8

CDR3aa: CAISESLLRNTEAFF
j_gene: TRBJ1-1
v_gene: TRBV10-3

CDR3aa: CSVRASGNYEQYF
j_gene: TRBJ2-7
v_gene: TRBV29-1

CDR3aa: CASSDLRDRGGSNYGYTF
j_gene: TRBJ1-2
v_gene: TRBV7-2

CDR3aa: CAISDGGRAYTDTQYF
j_gene: TRBJ2-3
v_gene: TRBV9

CDR3aa: CSLEAGTYEQYF
j_gene: TRBJ2-7
v_gene: TRBV29-1

CDR3aa: CASSPRDRQEQYF
j_gene: TRBJ2-7
v_gene: TRBV6-5

CDR3aa: CASRAGLFSGELFF
j_gene: TRBJ2-2
v_gene: TRBV2

CDR3aa: CASGSLAGEGTDAQYF
j_gene: TRBJ2-3
v_gene: TRBV12-5

CDR3aa: CASSTQGKAQYF
j_gene: TRBJ2-5
v_gene: TRBV7-1

CDR3aa: CASSLVLAGTYEQYF
j_gene: TRBJ2-7
v_gene: TRBV12-3/TRBV12-4

CDR3aa: CASSPGTVQYF
j_gene: TRBJ2-7
v_gene: TRBV6-1

CDR3aa: CASTRTVSGNTF
j_gene: TRBJ1-2
v_gene: TRBV7-8

CDR3aa: CASTVGTGANQPQHF
j_gene: TRBJ1-5
v_gene: TRBV2

CDR3aa: CASSPSRTVSGNTIYF
j_gene: TRBJ1-3
v_gene: TRBV7-9